The 25 T cell receptor beta chains presented below share a single source sample, sequenced in a study of T cell responses to AZD1222 COVID-19 vaccine. Method: immunoSEQ multiplex PCR; TCRdb's copy keeps in-frame clones and lacks some. The repertoire holds about 130,000 clones, with nearly 90% as singletons. This specimen was peripheral blood, taken 28 days after the second AZD1222 dose. Source of these receptors: an adult who received the AZD1222 COVID-19 vaccine.

V is TRBV5-1 and J is TRBJ2-1; 10 bases line up with TRBD2. Germline loops: CDR1 SGHRS, CDR2 YFSETQ. This CDR3 spans 15 amino acids. J lost 5 bases, V lost 3 bases, and 5 bases had no gene match. The CDR3 here is CASSSIAGGNNEQFF. The CDR3 nucleotides read TGCGCCAGCAGCTCCATAGCGGGAGGAAACAATGAGCAGTTCTTC.

The V and J genes are TRBV29-1 and TRBJ2-7; 12 bases line up with TRBD1. V was pared by 3 bases and J by 6 bases, with 9 bases of the junction left unmatched. Germline lookup yields CDR1 SQVTM and CDR2 ANQGSEA. This CDR3 is built from 15 residues. CDR3 loop: CSVDLQGQGAPEQYF. The CDR3 DNA sequence: TGCAGCGTTGACCTCCAGGGACAGGGGGCCCCCGAGCAGTACTTC.

The V and J genes are TRBV13 and TRBJ1-1; no reliable D call. Germline V gives CDR1 PRHDT, CDR2 FYEKMQ (reference sequence). CDR3 length equals 15 residues. V dropped 3 bases and J dropped 1 base, with 12 bases sitting between them. CDR3 protein: CASSLSFLGNTEAFF. In DNA, the CDR3 is TGTGCCAGCAGCTTGAGTTTCCTGGGGAACACTGAAGCTTTCTTT.

J is TRBJ1-4 and V is TRBV27; D remains unclear. V dropped 6 bases and J dropped 12 bases, with 2 bases sitting between them. The germline gives CDR1 MNHEY, CDR2 SMNVEV (reference sequence). The CDR3 loop spans 8 amino acids. CDR3 amino acids: CASRELFF. DNA of the CDR3: TGTGCCAGCAGGGAACTGTTTTTT.

The J gene is TRBJ2-7, the V gene TRBV5-4, with 8 bases matching TRBD1. Germline V lookup: CDR1 SGHNT, CDR2 YYREEE (reference sequence). Trimming took 3 bases from V and 1 from J; bases not matched to a gene: 9. CDR3 size: 16 residues. The CDR3 spells CASSSLTGVGSYEQYF. CDR3 nucleotides: TGTGCCAGCAGCTCACTGACAGGGGTGGGTTCCTACGAGCAGTACTTC. Full variable domain (rest looked up from reference TRBV5-4 and TRBJ2-7): ETGVTQSPTHLIKTRGQQVTLRCSSQSGHNTVSWYQQALGQGPQFIFQYYREEENGRGNFPPRFSGLQFPNYSSELNVNALELDDSALYLCASSSLTGVGSYEQYFGPGTRLTVT.

The J gene is TRBJ1-5, the V gene TRBV21-1; TRBD1 is the table's D call, not checked against the DNA. TRBV21-1 is recorded as a pseudogene. The CDR3 spans 19 residues. CDR3 DNA: TGTGCCAGCAGCAAAGGGTCATTAACAGGGGAAGGGGTCAATCAGCCCCAGCATTTT. This gives the protein CASSKGSLTGEGVNQPQHF.

J is TRBJ2-5 and V is TRBV11-2, with 7 bases aligning to TRBD2. Germline CDR1 and CDR2: SGHAT and FQNNGV. The CDR3 has 16 amino acids. After removal of 4 bases from V and 5 bases from J, the junction contained 13 bases not matched to a gene. The DNA for the CDR3 is TGTGCCAGCAGCTCAAGATCGGCGGGAGTATTCGAGACCCAGTACTTC. It translates to CASSSRSAGVFETQYF.

The chain recombines TRBV28 with TRBJ2-7, with D perhaps TRBD2 (5 bases). Trimming pared 6 bases from V and 6 bases from J, leaving 9 bases between. This CDR3 comprises 11 residues. Germline CDR1 MDHEN, CDR2 SYDVKM. The CDR3 loop is CASSDRGEQYF. For the CDR3, the DNA is TGTGCCAGCAGCGACCGGGGCGAGCAGTACTTC.

The chain is built from TRBV2 and TRBJ2-7, with 8 nucleotides matching TRBD1. Germline assignment: CDR1 SNHLY and CDR2 FYNNEI. The J segment lost 3 bases and the V segment lost 5 bases, leaving 6 bases of the junction unmatched. The CDR3 sequence is 14 residues long. Written as DNA, the CDR3 is TGTGCCAGCAGTCAACAGGGGGTTCGCTACGAGCAGTACTTC. Protein sequence: CASSQQGVRYEQYF.

Note on this clone: The junction shows a germline mismatch at one end, possibly a read error. The J gene is TRBJ2-1, the V gene TRBV6-1; TRBD1 aligns across 8 bases. There are 14 residues in the CDR3. Germline V CDR1 and CDR2: MNHNS, SASEGT. The CDR3 nucleotides read TGTGCCAGCAGAGAAGGACAGGGTTTCCGTGAGCAGTTCTTC. Its translation is CASREGQGFREQFF.

The chain recombines TRBV10-1 with TRBJ2-7, with D perhaps TRBD2 (6 bases). Germline V lookup: CDR1 WNHNN, CDR2 SYGVQD (reference sequence). This CDR3 is 13 amino acids long. Trimming removed 11 bases at V and 4 bases at J, with 18 bases between. CDR3 amino acids: CALKGRGEYEQYF. The DNA of the CDR3 is TGCGCCTTGAAGGGGCGGGGTGAATACGAGCAGTACTTC.

The rearrangement links TRBV18 to TRBJ1-2, with D uncertain. Germline CDR1 and CDR2: KGHSH and LQKENI. CDR3 length: 14 amino acids. Between the trimmed V and J ends, which lost 0 bases and 5 bases, there was a span of 10 bases. This CDR3 is CASSPPFRDYGYTF. CDR3 nucleotides: TGTGCCAGCTCACCACCGTTTAGGGATTATGGCTACACCTTC.

In nucleotides, the CDR3 is TGTGCCAGCAGCCACGAGGGGAGCTCCTACAATGAGCAGTTCTTC. Translated: CASSHEGSSYNEQFF. V is TRBV3-1 (or the pseudogene TRBV3-2) and J is TRBJ2-1; D is tentatively TRBD1 or TRBD2 (5 bases each). V was cut by 3 bases and J by 0 bases, with 9 bases left in between. Germline-derived CDR1 and CDR2 are LGHDT and YNNKEL (reference sequence). The CDR3 runs 15 residues.

The rearrangement uses TRBV7-9 and TRBJ2-2; 7 nucleotides match TRBD1. After removal of 5 bases from V and 5 bases from J, the junction contained 5 bases not matched to a gene. Germline V CDR1 and CDR2: SEHNR, FQNEAQ (reference sequence). This CDR3 comprises 14 residues. This chain's CDR3 is CASSPRDRTGELFF. The CDR3 DNA reads as TGTGCCAGCAGCCCCAGGGACAGAACCGGGGAGCTGTTTTTT.

CDR3: CASSYLAGGPGEQYF. The CDR3 DNA is TGTGCCAGCAGTTACCTCGCGGGGGGGCCGGGCGAGCAGTACTTC. This chain connects TRBV6-5 to TRBJ2-7, with TRBD2 matching over 9 bases. The CDR3 sequence is 15 residues long. Germline CDR1 MNHEY, CDR2 SVGAGI. Trimming cost V 2 bases and J 6 bases; bases outside gene matches: 8.

V is TRBV30 and J is TRBJ2-2, with a weak D call TRBD2 (6 bases). The germline V and J ends were trimmed by 3 bases and 3 bases, with 17 bases remaining between them. Germline values: CDR1 GTSNPN, CDR2 SVGIG (reference sequence). CDR3 length equals 16 residues. In nucleotides, the CDR3 is TGTGCCTGGAGCTCCGGGAGAATTGTGGACACCGGGGAGCTGTTTTTT. This translates into CAWSSGRIVDTGELFF.

The genes are TRBV7-2 and TRBJ2-1; D uncertain. V lost 6 bases and J lost 5, with 11 bases in between. This CDR3 is built from 13 residues. Germline V gene sequence: CDR1 SGHTA, CDR2 FQGNSA. DNA of the CDR3: TGTGCCAGCAGTCTAGGGTGGAACAATGAGCAGTTCTTC. This codes for CASSLGWNNEQFF.

The chain uses TRBV23-1 and TRBJ2-1; D is ambiguous. TRBV23-1 falls under the ORF class, with uncertain function. CDR3 size: 15 residues. Trimming pared 8 bases from V and 0 bases from J, leaving 14 bases between. The CDR3 region is CASFYYRDSYNEQFF. The DNA for the CDR3 is TGCGCCAGCTTTTACTACCGAGACTCCTACAATGAGCAGTTCTTC.

The chain recombines TRBV10-1 with TRBJ1-2, with 9 bases fitting TRBD1. CDR3 length: 16 residues. The J segment lost 6 bases and the V segment lost 4 bases, leaving 12 bases of the junction unmatched. Germline CDR1 and CDR2: WNHNN and SYGVQD (reference sequence). This CDR3 is CASSATGDREGDGYTF. In nucleotides, the CDR3 is TGCGCCAGCAGTGCCACCGGGGACAGGGAAGGGGATGGCTACACCTTC.

The chain combines TRBV27 with TRBJ1-2, with 7 bases matching TRBD1. Per germline, CDR1 MNHEY and CDR2 SMNVEV (reference sequence). This CDR3 has 15 amino acids. V lost 0 bases and J lost 5; bases outside the gene matches: 6. In nucleotides, the CDR3 is TGTGCCAGCAGTTTATCCTTAGGCAGGGGGTATGGCTACACCTTC. Its protein is CASSLSLGRGYGYTF.

The CDR3 spells CASGNTGNYGYTF. The CDR3 nucleotides read TGTGCCAGCGGCAATACAGGAAACTATGGCTACACCTTC. This sequence joins TRBV27 and TRBJ1-2; tentative D call: TRBD1 (5 bases). V was clipped by 8 bases and J by 2 bases, with 12 bases between them. The V gene's germline CDR1 is MNHEY and CDR2 SMNVEV (reference sequence). This CDR3 is 13 amino acids long.

The sample holds a few counts of this clone. The chain is built from TRBV6-1 and TRBJ1-6; 10 nucleotides align to TRBD1. Germline lookup yields CDR1 MNHNS and CDR2 SASEGT. CDR3 length equals 14 residues. Germline trimming cut 2 bases from V and 10 bases from J; bases unmatched to any gene: 2. CDR3 bases: TGTGCCAGCAGTGAACGGGACAGGGGATCACCCCTCCACTTT. Amino acid sequence: CASSERDRGSPLHF.

The chain links TRBV11-3 to TRBJ2-2; a weak D match, TRBD2 (6 bases). The germline V gene has CDR1 SGHNT and CDR2 YENEEA. The length of the CDR3 is 15 residues. V lost 1 base and J lost 4, with 10 bases in between. The CDR3 spells CASSLVGGSTGELFF. CDR3 nucleotides: TGTGCCAGCAGCTTAGTTGGGGGGTCCACCGGGGAGCTGTTTTTT.

The chain has TRBV6-5 and TRBJ1-5; perhaps TRBD1 as D (5 bases). The germline gives CDR1 MNHEY, CDR2 SVGAGI. The CDR3 consists of 15 residues. V shed 6 bases and J shed 0 bases, with 12 bases lying between them. CDR3 loop: CASSTDRNSNQPQHF. In DNA form, the CDR3 reads TGTGCCAGCAGCACCGACAGAAATAGCAATCAGCCCCAGCATTTT.

The V and J genes are TRBV11-3 and TRBJ1-1; D remains unclear. CDR1 and CDR2 from the germline V gene are SGHNT and YENEEA. Trimming left V 0 bases short and J 0 bases short, with 11 bases between. CDR3 length: 16 amino acids. DNA for the CDR3: TGTGCCAGCAGCTTAGATCTCGGAGGGCTGAACACTGAAGCTTTCTTT. This translates into CASSLDLGGLNTEAFF.